These 27 T cell receptor beta chains were all obtained from the same sample, sequenced in a study of blood T cell repertoires in COVID-19. Using immunoSEQ multiplex PCR, the repertoire was profiled, and TCRdb retains in-frame clones only, with some absent. The table shows roughly 240,000 clones, with around nine tenths occurring only once. Material for sequencing was peripheral blood. Every receptor here comes from a woman aged 55-69 years who had recovered from COVID-19.

The chain uses TRBV4-2 and TRBJ2-5; TRBD2 agrees at 13 bases. Germline V gene sequence: CDR1 LGHNA, CDR2 YNFKEQ. V dropped 4 bases and J dropped 4; count of bases not matched to a gene: 12. This CDR3 has 18 amino acids. CDR3 amino acids: CASSPGTSGAARSETQYF. The CDR3 DNA reads as TGTGCCAGCAGCCCAGGGACTAGCGGGGCCGCTCGTTCAGAGACCCAGTACTTC.

The V call is TRBV9, the J call TRBJ2-2, with 13 bases aligning to TRBD2. The CDR3 is 16 amino acids. Germline loops: CDR1 SGDLS, CDR2 YYNGEE. J lost 7 bases, V lost 4 bases, and 7 bases had no gene match. CDR3 sequence: CASSFRTSGGRGELFF. The CDR3 DNA is TGTGCCAGCAGCTTTCGGACTAGCGGGGGCCGCGGGGAGCTGTTTTTT. Full variable domain (rest looked up from reference TRBV9 and TRBJ2-2): DSGVTQTPKHLITATGQRVTLRCSPRSGDLSVYWYQQSLDQGLQFLIQYYNGEERAKGNILERFSAQQFPDLHSELNLSSLELGDSALYFCASSFRTSGGRGELFFGEGSRLTVL.

The chain is built from TRBV7-3 and TRBJ2-2, with D possibly being TRBD1 (6 bases). This CDR3 region has 13 residues. The V gene lost 10 bases and the J gene lost 4 bases, with 13 bases spanning the gap. Germline V gene data show CDR1 as SGHTA and CDR2 as FQGTGA. CDR3 coding DNA: TGTGCCACTCGTGGACAGAGCACCGGGGAGCTGTTTTTT. It codes for CATRGQSTGELFF.

The genes are TRBV24-1 and TRBJ2-5, with TRBD1 identical over 7 bases. The CDR3 has 16 residues. Looked up from germline, CDR1 is KGHDR and CDR2 is SFDVKD. The junction had 5 bases not matched to a gene; V was cut back by 0 bases and J by 2 bases. CDR3: CATSDLRQGRQETQYF. The CDR3 DNA sequence: TGTGCCACCAGTGATTTGCGACAGGGTAGGCAAGAGACCCAGTACTTC.

This clone is a singleton in its sample. CDR3 bases: TGTGCCAGCAGCCAAGGGAGGAAGCGGGGGTACCAAGAGACCCAGTACTTC. Translated, it gives CASSQGRKRGYQETQYF. The chain carries TRBV14 and TRBJ2-5; TRBD2 agrees at 8 bases. Germline V CDR1 and CDR2: SGHDN, FVKESK. The ends lost 1 base at V and 0 bases at J; junction bases unmatched: 7. CDR3 length equals 17 residues.

The V gene is TRBV5-1, the J gene TRBJ1-3; D gene uncertain. The V end lost 4 bases, the J end lost 6 bases, and 17 bases lay between the germline ends. Germline CDR1 SGHRS, CDR2 YFSETQ. The CDR3 length is 15 residues. CDR3 sequence (DNA): TGCGCCAGCAGCAGCGGGCCGGCCACCCTAAACACCATATATTTT. This codes for CASSSGPATLNTIYF. Supplemented by reference TRBV5-1 and TRBJ1-3, the full variable domain reads KAGVTQTPRYLIKTRGQQVTLSCSPISGHRSVSWYQQTPGQGLQFLFEYFSETQRNKGNFPGRFSGRQFSNSRSEMNVSTLELGDSALYLCASSSGPATLNTIYFGEGSWLTVV.

The chain employs TRBV3-1 (or the pseudogene TRBV3-2) and TRBJ2-1; 9 positions agree with TRBD2. CDR3 length equals 15 residues. The V segment lost 3 bases and the J segment 10 bases; nucleotides outside the gene matches: 10. Germline values: CDR1 LGHDT, CDR2 YNNKEL (reference sequence). CDR3 amino acids: CASSQISGGIGEQFF. In nucleotides, the CDR3 is TGTGCCAGCAGCCAGATTAGCGGGGGAATAGGAGAGCAGTTCTTC.

The chain employs TRBV6-5 and TRBJ1-2; perhaps TRBD1 as D (6 bases). Trimming left V 6 bases short and J 2 bases short, with 13 bases between. Germline CDR1 and CDR2: MNHEY and SVGAGI. The CDR3 has 14 amino acids. For the CDR3, the DNA is TGTGCCAGCAGGGTGGACAGTCGGAACTATGGCTACACCTTC. Translation gives CASRVDSRNYGYTF.

This chain uses TRBV12-3 or TRBV12-4 with TRBJ1-3; D unresolved. The V end lost 8 bases, the J end lost 4 bases, and 12 bases lay between the germline ends. The CDR3 is made up of 13 amino acids. The CDR3 region has the DNA TGTGCCAGCCGGGTAACTGGAGGAAACACCATATATTTT. Translation gives CASRVTGGNTIYF.

The chain combines TRBV4-2 with TRBJ1-5; perhaps TRBD1 as D (5 bases). The germline V gene has CDR1 LGHNA and CDR2 YNFKEQ. This CDR3 contains 15 residues. Trimming cost V 1 base and J 0 bases, with 7 bases left between them. The CDR3 bases are TGTGCCAGCAGCCAAGGACAGTATAGCAATCAGCCCCAGCATTTT. Translated: CASSQGQYSNQPQHF.

This clone showed up just a few times. Different DNA sequences within this sample yield the same CDR3. V and J are TRBV7-8 and TRBJ1-6, with 9 bases fitting TRBD1. V shed 5 bases and J 9 bases; nucleotides not matched to a gene: 5. This CDR3 region has 14 residues. CDR1 is SGHVS, CDR2 FQNEAQ, per germline. The CDR3 region has the DNA TGTGCCAGCAGCCCGGGACAGGGACGTTCACCCCTCCACTTT. It translates to CASSPGQGRSPLHF.

A note on this clone: The limits of the CDR3 on the DNA are not certain, so only TCRdb's listed CDR3 is given. The chain uses TRBV24-1 and TRBJ2-1; the D call in the table, TRBD2, was not verified against the DNA. From its first to its last residue, the CDR3 has 14 amino acids. In germline, CDR1 is KGHDR, CDR2 SFDVKD. CDR3 loop: CATSDLTFGDEQFF.

The chain joins TRBV6-6 to TRBJ2-7; 9 bases align to TRBD1. The V segment lost 0 bases and the J segment 0 bases; nucleotides outside the gene matches: 3. Germline values: CDR1 MNHNY, CDR2 SVGAGI (reference sequence). The CDR3 spans 16 residues. CDR3 sequence (DNA): TGTGCCAGCAGTTACTCGCGGACAGGGGCCTCCTACGAGCAGTACTTC. The encoded protein is CASSYSRTGASYEQYF.

The V and J genes are TRBV11-2 and TRBJ2-1; D may be TRBD1 (5 bases). V was shortened by 5 bases and J by 9 bases, with 11 bases between the two germline ends. From germline, CDR1 is SGHAT and CDR2 FQNNGV. CDR3 length: 12 residues. CDR3 DNA sequence: TGTGCCAGCAGCGAACAGGTTTTTGAGCAGTTCTTC. The encoded protein is CASSEQVFEQFF. The complete variable domain, with remaining parts taken from reference TRBV11-2 and TRBJ2-1, reads EAGVAQSPRYKIIEKRQSVAFWCNPISGHATLYWYQQILGQGPKLLIQFQNNGVVDDSQLPKDRFSAERLKGVDSTLKIQPAKLEDSAVYLCASSEQVFEQFFGPGTRLTVL.

The V gene is TRBV7-2, the J gene TRBJ2-5; tentative D call: TRBD2 (5 bases). Germline V gene lookup returns CDR1 SGHTA and CDR2 FQGNSA. The CDR3 loop spans 12 amino acids. The ends were cut back, 3 bases at V and 5 bases at J, with 7 bases in the middle. CDR3 sequence reads: CASSFGGETQYF. The DNA for the CDR3 is TGTGCCAGCAGCTTCGGCGGGGAGACCCAGTACTTC.

V gene TRBV5-1 combines with J gene TRBJ1-3, with D hard to call. Trimming pared 0 bases from V and 0 bases from J, leaving 7 bases between. The CDR3 covers 15 residues. The germline V gene has CDR1 SGHRS and CDR2 YFSETQ. The CDR3 DNA is TGCGCCAGCAGCTTGGGCCAGATCTCTGGAAACACCATATATTTT. Its translation is CASSLGQISGNTIYF.

V gene TRBV18 combines with J gene TRBJ2-1; unclear D gene. The CDR3 is 13 residues long. The ends were cut back, 2 bases at V and 8 bases at J, with 10 bases in the middle. Germline lookup yields CDR1 KGHSH and CDR2 LQKENI. The chain's CDR3 is CASSPGLSDEQFF. In nucleotides, the CDR3 is TGTGCCAGCTCACCAGGTTTGAGCGATGAGCAGTTCTTC.

V gene TRBV18 combines with J gene TRBJ1-6, with 11 bases identical to TRBD1. J gave up 8 bases and V 5 bases, and 5 bases lay outside the gene matches. The CDR3 is made up of 15 amino acids. Germline-derived CDR1 and CDR2 are KGHSH and LQKENI. This chain's CDR3 is CASSTGQGADSPLHF. The CDR3 DNA reads as TGTGCCAGCTCAACAGGACAGGGGGCTGATTCACCCCTCCACTTT.

The chain links TRBV20-1 to TRBJ2-7; TRBD1 is a possible D gene (5 bases). Between the trimmed V and J ends, which lost 6 bases and 4 bases, there was a span of 16 bases. This CDR3 has 13 residues. CDR1 DFQATT and CDR2 SNEGSKA come from the germline V gene (reference sequence). The CDR3 coding sequence is TGCAGTGCCAGTATTCCCAGGGCTTACGAGCAGTACTTC. It codes for CSASIPRAYEQYF.

The chain couples TRBV7-2 to TRBJ1-2, with 7 bases that match TRBD1. V lost 5 bases and J lost 3; bases outside the gene matches: 12. The V gene's germline CDR1 is SGHTA and CDR2 FQGNSA. The CDR3 extends over 16 amino acids. CDR3 nucleotide sequence: TGTGCCAGCAGCCCCCAAGGACAGGCGGGGCACTATGGCTACACCTTC. Translating it yields CASSPQGQAGHYGYTF.

The V and J genes are TRBV19 and TRBJ2-2, with 7 bases aligning to TRBD1. The germline gives CDR1 LNHDA, CDR2 SQIVND (reference sequence). The CDR3 is 15 amino acids. The J segment lost 7 bases and the V segment lost 0 bases, leaving 5 bases of the junction unmatched. CDR3 region: CASSIDRTGIGELFF. The CDR3 DNA sequence: TGTGCCAGTAGTATAGATCGGACAGGCATCGGGGAGCTGTTTTTT.

This chain links TRBV24-1 with TRBJ1-5, with 8 bases matching TRBD1. Unmatched junction bases numbered 3, after V lost 4 bases and J lost 11 bases. Germline lookup yields CDR1 KGHDR and CDR2 SFDVKD. The CDR3 is 12 amino acids. The CDR3 protein is CATSDQDRAQHF. CDR3 bases: TGTGCCACCAGTGACCAGGACAGGGCCCAGCATTTT.

V is TRBV5-1 and J is TRBJ1-1, with 11 nucleotides matching TRBD1. The trim removed 4 bases at V and 0 bases at J, leaving 5 bases unmatched. CDR3 length: 16 residues. Germline V gene data show CDR1 as SGHRS and CDR2 as YFSETQ. CDR3 in amino acids: CASSLGQGAMNTEAFF. The CDR3 DNA is TGCGCCAGCAGCCTCGGACAGGGGGCGATGAACACTGAAGCTTTCTTT.

V gene TRBV29-1 combines with J gene TRBJ2-3; D not certain. The CDR3 extends over 11 amino acids. Trimming pared 7 bases from V and 3 bases from J, leaving 8 bases between. Germline CDR1 and CDR2: SQVTM and ANQGSEA. The CDR3 is CSAYLTDTQYF. In DNA, the CDR3 is TGCAGCGCTTATTTAACAGATACGCAGTATTTT.

V is TRBV19 and J is TRBJ1-1; D uncertain. The CDR3 loop spans 13 amino acids. CDR1 and CDR2 from the germline V gene are LNHDA and SQIVND (reference sequence). The germline V and J ends were trimmed by 5 bases and 6 bases, with 13 bases remaining between them. The CDR3 sequence: CASSAPPAAEAFF. CDR3 sequence (DNA): TGTGCCAGTAGTGCGCCACCGGCGGCTGAAGCTTTCTTT.

In DNA form, the CDR3 reads TGTGCCAGTAGTGGGGTAGCGGGGGGCAGGGCAGATACGCAGTATTTT. It is translated as CASSGVAGGRADTQYF. J is TRBJ2-3 and V is TRBV19; 10 bases align to TRBD2. In germline, CDR1 is LNHDA, CDR2 SQIVND (reference sequence). V shed 5 bases, J shed 4 bases, and the junction held 9 bases outside the gene matches. The CDR3 extends over 16 amino acids.

The rearrangement joins TRBV7-9 to TRBJ2-3, with D possibly being TRBD1 (5 bases). Germline V lookup: CDR1 SEHNR, CDR2 FQNEAQ (reference sequence). The CDR3 runs to 13 residues. With 6 bases removed from V and 5 bases from J, the gap between germline ends came to 12 bases. CDR3 sequence: CASRTVSQDTQYF. The CDR3 nucleotides are TGTGCCAGCAGGACAGTGTCGCAAGATACGCAGTATTTT.